The 31 T cell receptor beta chains below all came from one sample that was sequenced in a study of CD8 T cells in ankylosing spondylitis. TCRdb passed the 5' RACE reads through MiXCR, listing each CDR3 protein once. The data show 150,000 to 200,000 distinct CDR3 sequences, with roughly 13% seen just once and about 11% held by the top ten. The specimen sequenced was blood, either unsorted or a sorted T cell fraction (not recorded which). Receptor source: a female donor with ankylosing spondylitis or in good health (not recorded which).

The chain couples TRBV11-2 to TRBJ1-1, with D unclear. Germline CDR1 is SGHAT and CDR2 is FQNNGV. This CDR3 region has 13 residues. Between the trimmed V and J ends, which lost 3 bases and 6 bases, there was a span of 11 bases. The CDR3 loop is CASSFGWVAEAFF. For the CDR3, the DNA is TGTGCCAGCAGCTTCGGGTGGGTAGCTGAAGCTTTCTTT.

In its sample, this clonotype was seen many times. The V gene is TRBV7-9, the J gene TRBJ1-2; D is uncertain. V was clipped by 6 bases and J by 3 bases, with 11 bases between them. Per the germline V gene, CDR1 is SEHNR and CDR2 is FQNEAQ (reference sequence). The CDR3 spans 13 residues. The CDR3 sequence: CASSYDGDYGYTF. CDR3 in DNA: TGTGCCAGCAGTTACGACGGTGACTATGGCTACACCTTC.

This clonotype was picked up many times. V usage is TRBV12-3 or TRBV12-4 and J usage is TRBJ2-7; the match to TRBD2 covers 9 bases. Germline trimming cut 5 bases from V and 2 bases from J; bases unmatched to any gene: 4. The CDR3 contains 14 residues. CDR3 amino acids: CASSRREGTYEQYF. The CDR3 DNA reads TGTGCCAGCAGTCGGCGGGAGGGCACCTACGAGCAGTACTTC.

The rearrangement uses TRBV11-2 and TRBJ2-6, with D possibly being TRBD1 or TRBD2 (5 bases each). Trimming cost V 2 bases and J 1 base, with 15 bases left between them. The CDR3 runs to 18 residues. Germline lookup yields CDR1 SGHAT and CDR2 FQNNGV. The chain's CDR3 is CASSLRGEFGSGANVLTF. The CDR3 region has the DNA TGTGCCAGCAGCTTACGAGGGGAATTCGGATCTGGGGCCAACGTCCTGACTTTC.

This clonotype was seen a handful of times. The V gene is TRBV25-1, the J gene TRBJ1-1, with unresolved D. With 3 bases removed from V and 2 bases from J, the gap between germline ends came to 22 bases. Looked up from germline, CDR1 is MGHDK and CDR2 is SYGVNS. This CDR3 has 18 amino acids. CDR3 region: CASSDSMGEGERNTEAFF. The CDR3, as DNA: TGTGCCAGCAGTGATAGTATGGGAGAGGGCGAGAGAAACACTGAAGCTTTCTTT.

This clonotype was detected ten times or more. The chain carries TRBV20-1 and TRBJ1-3, with D uncertain. Germline V gene lookup returns CDR1 DFQATT and CDR2 SNEGSKA (reference sequence). The CDR3 runs to 15 residues. Trimming left V 1 base short and J 2 bases short, with 12 bases between. CDR3 sequence: CSARGTSGPGNTIYF. In nucleotides, the CDR3 is TGCAGTGCTAGAGGAACGTCTGGCCCTGGAAACACCATATATTTT.

Many counts were recorded for this clonotype. This chain joins TRBV11-2 and TRBJ2-7; 10 bases are a match to TRBD2. Germline lookup yields CDR1 SGHAT and CDR2 FQNNGV. Trimming took 1 base from V and 6 from J; bases not matched to a gene: 12. The CDR3 consists of 17 residues. The CDR3 DNA sequence: TGTGCCAGCAGCTTAGCCCGCGCTAGCGGGAGTTGGCGCGAGCAGTACTTC. Translated, it gives CASSLARASGSWREQYF.

This clonotype was counted a few times. The chain uses TRBV29-1 and TRBJ2-5; 7 bases are shared with TRBD2. The CDR3 sequence is 16 residues long. Germline assignment: CDR1 SQVTM and CDR2 ANQGSEA. V lost 4 bases and J lost 2; bases outside the gene matches: 13. CDR3 protein: CSVVFEGGSDQETQYF. CDR3 in DNA: TGCAGCGTTGTCTTCGAAGGCGGGAGTGATCAAGAGACCCAGTACTTC.

This clonotype was seen repeatedly, ten times or more. This chain uses TRBV2 with TRBJ2-1; D possibly matches TRBD1 or TRBD2 (5 bases each). The CDR3 runs to 16 residues. Trimming left V 2 bases short and J 0 bases short, with 11 bases between. Germline V gene data show CDR1 as SNHLY and CDR2 as FYNNEI. The chain's CDR3 is CASSENPGSSYNEQFF. For the CDR3, the DNA is TGTGCCAGCAGTGAAAATCCAGGGAGCTCCTACAATGAGCAGTTCTTC.

This clonotype showed up many times. The genes are TRBV24-1 and TRBJ1-5; D call uncertain. V was clipped by 4 bases and J by 4 bases, with 13 bases between them. The germline V gene encodes CDR1 KGHDR and CDR2 SFDVKD. The CDR3 sequence is 15 residues long. The CDR3 spells CATSEAAGRNQPQHF. As DNA, the CDR3 is TGTGCCACCAGTGAGGCGGCGGGGAGGAATCAGCCCCAGCATTTT.

This clonotype appeared a single time. The gene calls are TRBV5-8 and TRBJ1-2; tentatively, D is TRBD1 (6 bases). CDR1 is SGHTS and CDR2 is YDEGEE in the germline V gene. V lost 4 bases to trimming and J lost 6 bases, with 13 bases between them. There are 13 residues in the CDR3. The chain's CDR3 is CASSPDRINGYTF. For the CDR3, the DNA is TGTGCCAGCAGCCCGGACAGAATTAATGGCTACACCTTC.

The sample holds many counts of this clonotype. The V gene is TRBV5-1, the J gene TRBJ1-4; D not certain. Trimming took 1 base from V and 6 from J, leaving 10 bases between them. This CDR3 comprises 14 residues. The germline CDR1 and CDR2 sequences are SGHRS and YFSETQ. In DNA, the CDR3 is TGCGCCAGCAGCTTGCGGGGTAGCGATGAAAAACTGTTTTTT. Protein product: CASSLRGSDEKLFF.

About this clonotype: This may come from a read error, since a much larger clone is one base off. This chain links TRBV7-9 with TRBJ1-5; TRBD1 matches 9 bases. This CDR3 contains 14 residues. CDR1 and CDR2 from the germline V gene are SEHNR and FQNEAQ (reference sequence). The ends lost 5 bases at V and 7 bases at J; junction bases unmatched: 6. The chain's CDR3 is CASSKDRGEQPQHF. Written as DNA, the CDR3 is TGTGCCAGCAGCAAGGACAGGGGTGAGCAGCCCCAGCATTTT.

This clonotype was found many times. The CDR3 nucleotides are TGTGCCAGCAGCCCCCTAGTGCAAGCCGGGGAGCTGTTTTTT. As protein: CASSPLVQAGELFF. The genes are TRBV12-3 or TRBV12-4 and TRBJ2-2; D unresolved. The CDR3 is 14 residues long. Trimming cost V 6 bases and J 6 bases, with 14 bases left between them.

This clonotype was counted at least ten times. The V call is TRBV5-1, the J call TRBJ2-5; no definite D call. The CDR3 loop spans 14 amino acids. V was shortened by 0 bases and J by 5 bases, with 11 bases between the two germline ends. Germline V gene sequence: CDR1 SGHRS, CDR2 YFSETQ. The CDR3 region is CASSLVSGRETQYF. Here the CDR3 DNA reads TGCGCCAGCAGCTTGGTTTCGGGTCGGGAGACCCAGTACTTC.

Concerning this clonotype: A much larger clone sits a single nucleotide away, making a read error possible. DNA of the CDR3: TGCAACGTTGAAGAACTTTCTTCCTACAATGAGCAGTTCTTC. Amino acids: CNVEELSSYNEQFF. The chain recombines TRBV29-1 with TRBJ2-1; D is undetermined. The germline CDR1 and CDR2 sequences are SQVTM and ANQGSEA. The CDR3 runs 14 residues.

CDR3 protein: CASSFEVGRSPLHF. As DNA, the CDR3 is TGTGCCAGCAGTTTCGAAGTAGGGAGATCACCCCTCCACTTT. The chain links TRBV12-3 or TRBV12-4 to TRBJ1-6; no reliable D call. V was trimmed by 3 bases and J by 10 bases, leaving 13 bases between them. The CDR3 consists of 14 residues.

Concerning this clonotype: The missing conserved phenylalanine or tryptophan at the end of this CDR3 makes a read error likely. The chain has TRBV29-1 and TRBJ1-1; TRBD1 matches 8 bases. Germline assignment: CDR1 SQVTM and CDR2 ANQGSEA. This CDR3 region has 13 residues. V was clipped by 6 bases and J by 0 bases; unmatched bases: 3. The CDR3 loop is CSVNRGMNTEAFI. CDR3 in DNA: TGCAGCGTCAACAGGGGGATGAACACTGAAGCTTTCATT.

This clonotype has only a few counts. The CDR3 sequence is CSAYRLNLGTSGSTRLLSNEQFF. CDR3 DNA: TGCAGCGCGTACAGACTGAATTTAGGGACTAGCGGGAGTACAAGACTCCTAAGCAATGAGCAGTTCTTC. The chain links TRBV29-1 to TRBJ2-1; 14 bases match TRBD2. The V gene's germline CDR1 is SQVTM and CDR2 ANQGSEA. The CDR3 runs 23 residues. Unmatched junction bases numbered 32, after V lost 7 bases and J lost 6 bases.

J is TRBJ2-7 and V is TRBV13, with 7 bases lining up with TRBD1. The CDR3 contains 12 residues. The ends lost 6 bases at V and 5 bases at J; junction bases unmatched: 4. Germline CDR1 PRHDT, CDR2 FYEKMQ (reference sequence). The CDR3 protein is CASRLTGDEQYF. The CDR3 DNA is TGTGCCAGCAGGCTTACAGGGGACGAGCAGTACTTC.

This sequence joins TRBV5-4 and TRBJ2-1; 9 positions agree with TRBD1. Germline V gives CDR1 SGHNT, CDR2 YYREEE (reference sequence). Trimming at V came to 4 bases and at J to 8 bases, leaving 13 bases not matched to a gene. The CDR3 is 16 residues long. Here the CDR3 DNA reads TGTGCCAGCAGCCTTCCCCTGGGACAGGGTGGAGATGAGCAGTTCTTC. Translation: CASSLPLGQGGDEQFF. Together with reference TRBV5-4 and TRBJ2-1, the CDR3 gives the full variable domain: ETGVTQSPTHLIKTRGQQVTLRCSSQSGHNTVSWYQQALGQGPQFIFQYYREEENGRGNFPPRFSGLQFPNYSSELNVNALELDDSALYLCASSLPLGQGGDEQFFGPGTRLTVL.

V is TRBV5-6 and J is TRBJ2-1; 8 bases map to TRBD2. V shed 1 base, J shed 4 bases, and the junction held 10 bases outside the gene matches. The germline gives CDR1 SGHDT, CDR2 YYEEEE. The CDR3 contains 17 residues. CDR3 sequence: CASSLLAGTSRYNEQFF. CDR3 coding DNA: TGTGCCAGCAGCTTGTTGGCAGGGACTAGTAGGTACAATGAGCAGTTCTTC.

J is TRBJ1-1 and V is TRBV6-6, with D tentatively TRBD1 (5 bases). CDR3 length: 16 amino acids. Germline V lookup: CDR1 MNHNY, CDR2 SVGAGI (reference sequence). With 5 bases removed from V and 7 bases from J, the gap between germline ends came to 23 bases. The CDR3 DNA reads TGTGCCAGCAGTATTACCAGGGCGGGGGGTCCCCGTGAAGCTTTCTTT. This gives the protein CASSITRAGGPREAFF.

This clonotype has more than one count but fewer than ten. The chain joins TRBV28 to TRBJ2-7; no reliable D call. The CDR3 sequence is 13 residues long. Germline V CDR1 and CDR2: MDHEN, SYDVKM. V lost 3 bases and J lost 0, with 6 bases in between. This CDR3 is CASSFSDSYEQYF. CDR3 bases: TGTGCCAGCAGTTTTTCGGACTCCTACGAGCAGTACTTC.

In its sample, this clonotype was seen many times. The V gene is TRBV29-1, the J gene TRBJ1-1; the D is unclear. CDR1 is SQVTM, CDR2 ANQGSEA, per germline. This CDR3 is 12 amino acids long. V was cut by 4 bases and J by 1 base, with 7 bases left in between. In DNA, the CDR3 is TGCAGCGTTGTAAAACGGAACACTGAAGCTTTCTTT. Residues: CSVVKRNTEAFF.

This clonotype was detected only a few times. The genes are TRBV4-1 and TRBJ1-2, with 7 positions matching TRBD1. The germline V gene has CDR1 MGHRA and CDR2 YSYEKL. This CDR3 region has 13 residues. V shed 4 bases and J 8 bases; nucleotides not matched to a gene: 7. CDR3 bases: TGCGCCAGCAGCCTCGGGACAGAGGGGGGCTACACCTTC. Encoded protein: CASSLGTEGGYTF.

The table lists this clonotype with a count of one. A single base separates this from a much larger clone, so it may be a read error. The CDR3 region is CASSGREDTDTQYF. CDR3 nucleotide sequence: TGTGCCAGCAGTGGGCGGGAGGATACAGATACGCAGTATTTT. This chain links TRBV9 with TRBJ2-3; 8 bases are shared with TRBD2. This CDR3 spans 14 amino acids. The trim removed 5 bases at V and 3 bases at J, leaving 5 bases unmatched. CDR1 and CDR2 (germline): SGDLS, YYNGEE. The whole variable domain, remainder taken from reference TRBV9 and TRBJ2-3, is DSGVTQTPKHLITATGQRVTLRCSPRSGDLSVYWYQQSLDQGLQFLIQYYNGEERAKGNILERFSAQQFPDLHSELNLSSLELGDSALYFCASSGREDTDTQYFGPGTRLTVL.

There are many counts of this clonotype. This chain links TRBV27 with TRBJ2-1; D unclear. Germline CDR1 reads MNHEY; CDR2 reads SMNVEV (reference sequence). V shed 7 bases and J shed 6 bases, with 10 bases lying between them. The CDR3 totals 12 residues. CDR3 sequence reads: CASMPPSNEQFF. CDR3 DNA sequence: TGTGCCAGCATGCCTCCCAGCAATGAGCAGTTCTTC.

This clonotype was counted ten times or more. The chain combines TRBV12-3 or TRBV12-4 with TRBJ1-1; weak D call: TRBD1 (5 bases). V was shortened by 5 bases and J by 3 bases, with 10 bases between the two germline ends. The CDR3 runs to 13 residues. In DNA, the CDR3 is TGTGCCAGCAGTCTTAGACAGTACACTGAAGCTTTCTTT. It translates to CASSLRQYTEAFF.

This clonotype was seen ten or more times. V is TRBV29-1 and J is TRBJ1-1; 7 bases fit TRBD1. The CDR3 is made up of 13 amino acids. The germline gives CDR1 SQVTM, CDR2 ANQGSEA. Losses at the gene ends were 1 base for V and 6 bases for J; bases not matched to a gene: 5. CDR3 residues: CSVEGGQRAEAFF. The CDR3 DNA reads TGCAGCGTTGAAGGGGGACAGAGGGCTGAAGCTTTCTTT.

This clonotype was counted at least ten times. This chain joins TRBV20-1 and TRBJ2-1, with 8 bases aligning to TRBD2. CDR1 DFQATT and CDR2 SNEGSKA come from the germline V gene (reference sequence). The CDR3 is 16 residues long. Unmatched junction bases numbered 12, after V lost 0 bases and J lost 8 bases. CDR3 residues: CSAREVGTRGLDEQFF. Written as DNA, the CDR3 is TGCAGTGCTAGAGAGGTGGGGACTAGAGGCCTAGATGAGCAGTTCTTC.